The following is a T cell receptor beta chain sequence with its context. No antigen is known for it. The input lacks base qualities; no much larger clone sits a single base away. In total, approximately 700 healthy bone marrow donors made up the cohort. At the time of sampling, every cohort member was nominally healthy, though immune exposures that went unrecorded were likely present. The donor tested CMV seropositive and was one of the 289 seropositive cohort members. A peripheral blood sample was provided by each donor, and peripheral blood mononuclear cells were used for TCR beta sequencing. The Qiagen DNeasy Blood Extraction Kit was used to extract genomic DNA from the blood cell samples. The CDR3 goes from the cysteine to the phenylalanine over 13 residues. CDR3 DNA only is kept here, 39 bases in frame from base 1. Trimming accounts for 7 bases at V and 1 base at J, while the number of junction bases matched to no gene is 1. Reading the germline V gene (reference sequence) gives CDR1 LNHNV and CDR2 YYDKDF.

This sample stems from a study of cytomegalovirus exposure and HLA in healthy donors (TCRdb year 2017). About the study as a whole: According to an earlier analysis of 550 to 700 of the donors, about 179 million T cells yielded 117 million unique TCR beta sequences and roughly 280 Gb of sequence data. Roughly 300 gigabases of sequencing data and approximately 85 million unique TCR sequences were included in an early release covering about 600 HLA-typed donors. Of the roughly 400 genotyped donors, over 70% fell in the genetic ancestry cluster associated with self-reported Caucasian donors. The study was designed to test whether signatures of past pathogen exposure could be identified by cataloging public T cell receptors. The study profiled the T cell repertoires of more than 500 subjects by immunosequencing and related them to cytomegalovirus serostatus. In addition to the first cohort of 666 subjects, a separate validation cohort of 130 or so different subjects was used. To predict cytomegalovirus infection status, the study brought together high-throughput TCR immunosequencing, statistical association of individual TCRs with disease status, and machine learning. In a later analysis, previously published TCR beta repertoires from 600 to 850 donors were re-analyzed and high-resolution HLA genotyping was added so that TCR occurrence patterns could be studied. Rather than using new phenotypic data, the later analysis identified candidate immune exposures from TCR beta sequences and from how often those sequences occurred across donors. To decide whether each TCR beta V gene segment behaved as functional or pseudogenic, an earlier analysis of fewer than 750 of the donors relied on high-throughput TCR beta sequencing. Alongside the repertoire data, information on donor age, sex, ethnicity and CMV serostatus was compiled. A later genetic analysis took genome-wide SNP genotypes for about 65% of the 666 donors and used that subset as a discovery cohort. Every discovery cohort repertoire had been produced on one sequencing platform. HLA typing covered class I and class II loci at four-digit resolution. Typing coverage differed by locus: A, B, C, DRB1 and DQB1 were typed in about 629-630 donors, DQA1 in 522, DPA1 in around 600, and DPB1 in about 450. Roughly 5 DR-DQ haplotypes were handled as single units for association and clustering because linkage in the cohort was strong. Among over 350 genotyped donors of the cohort, an average of approximately 240,000 unique TCR beta nucleotide sequences were sequenced per donor, roughly 18% of them non-productive.

The library was prepared using the immunoSEQ multiplex PCR assay. For the multiplex PCR, a mixture combining 60 forward primers for TCR Vbeta segments and 13 reverse primers for TCR Jbeta segments was used. The CDR3 region of rearranged TCR beta genes was amplified from genomic DNA with a multiplex PCR assay. On the Illumina HiSeq System, the amplified TCR beta libraries were sequenced as 87-base-pair reads. As for the authors' bioinformatics: A later analysis tallied roughly 80 million unique TCR beta chains across the 700 or so repertoires, and around 12 million of those chains were shared by two or more donors. To remove PCR and sequencing errors, raw reads were error-corrected and collapsed into unique sequences using a nearest-neighbor algorithm that merged closely related sequences. Alignment of CDR3 sequences to IMGT reference sequences was used to assign V, D and J gene segments. Each retained sequence needed at least a six-nucleotide match to both a V gene segment and a J gene segment. Rearrangements were called productive when the CDR3 lacked stop codons and stayed in frame with V and J; all others were non-productive. Following IMGT convention, CDR3 was defined as the stretch from the second conserved V-encoded cysteine to the conserved J-encoded phenylalanine. Sequences without an unambiguous match to a single V gene segment were excluded from the earlier analysis of 587 of the donors. An earlier analysis of a few hundred of the donors classified V segments as functional when productive rearrangements were above 56.7% and as segregating when the standard deviation between donors was above 5%. A statistical classification framework was built to diagnose cytomegalovirus status from the catalog of TCR beta chain sequences. In a later analysis, TCR nucleotide sequences were compared against IMGT/GENE-DB human TR gene sequences so that V and J genes could be assigned. In a later analysis, CDR3 sequences and most-parsimonious VDJ recombination scenarios were assigned using the TCRdist pipeline. In a later analysis, each TCR beta chain was defined by its CDR3 amino acid sequence together with its V-gene family, and reads without a unique V-gene family were excluded. A later analysis removed 500 to 600 highly shared, low-generation-probability nucleotide sequences to deal with suspected cross-contamination and a sequencing artifact. In a later analysis, a clonal expansion index was calculated for each public chain from normalized within-repertoire ranks of inferred template counts. Generation probabilities in a later analysis came from a VDJ recombination model fitted to out-of-frame rearrangements, and those results were checked against IGoR. A later analysis scored TCR-TCR, TCR-HLA and TCR-CMV co-occurrence with hypergeometric tests, applying a repertoire-size bias correction to TCR pairs. False discovery rates were estimated in a later analysis by permuting HLA or CMV assignments 20 times. In a later analysis, co-occurring TCRs were grouped using DBSCAN, with TCRdist sequence similarity added in when clustering inside HLA-allele-positive subsets. Repertoires with fewer than 30,000 or more than 120,000 public chains, plus five repertoires with anomalous nucleotide sharing, were excluded from co-occurrence clustering. Not all clones reach the TCRdb copy of this immuneACCESS table, which keeps in-frame sequences only. Checked studies attribute under half of the gap to unresolved V genes and leave the rest unexplained. V, J and clone size are those of that table, while D and trimming were read from the DNA. This sample gives approximately 160,000 clones in total; 75% to 85% of them show up just once. Jointly, the top ten make up 1.2% to 1.5% of the sample.

What the authors observed across the whole study: The authors suggested that the approach could potentially be extended to other disease states and immunological phenotypes. Because HLA typing was missing for some donors at each locus, association tests included only the typed subset. In a later genetic analysis, fewer N-insertions in productive TCRs were reported among donors in an Asian-associated ancestry cluster than the roughly 670-donor mean. The earlier analysis of approximately 540 of the donors excluded 15 to 20 rarely observed V segments, including chromosome 9 orphons, because counts were too low. In a later analysis, several top co-occurrence clusters were reported to appear linked to parvovirus B19, influenza, CMV and Epstein-Barr virus. Broadly in line with IMGT annotations, most TCR beta V segments showed up in productive rearrangements about 87% or about 30% of the time in an earlier analysis of several hundred of the donors. The study listed 170 or so TCR beta chains as associated with cytomegalovirus. The only immune exposure information available for the cohort was CMV serostatus. Strong co-occurrence of HLA alleles, especially DR and DQ, made assigning TCR associations to individual alleles difficult. A later analysis found that HLA-associated TCR beta chains were more clonally expanded and had lower generation probabilities than equally common non-associated chains. An association between a missense DCLRE1C variant and V-gene and J-gene trimming of TCR beta chains was found in a later genetic analysis and replicated in an independent cohort. Linkage disequilibrium might explain the correlated functional status among segregating V segments, but an unknown experimental factor could not be excluded. In a later analysis, TCR association rates were found to vary across HLA loci, with the most associated TCRs seen for DRB1 alleles and the fewest for HLA-C alleles. A further reported finding was that TCR beta sequences accurately predicted the HLA-A and HLA-B alleles for most subjects in the first cohort. Most CMV-associated TCR beta chains appeared to be HLA-restricted in a later analysis, and the HLA associations seemed to be driven largely by CMV exposure. The cohort was sequenced for TCR beta chains only, and without alpha or paired-chain data the features that could be detected were limited. A cluster of highly shared sequence variants was judged likely to be a technical artifact of the sequencing pipeline. In both the original and validation cohorts, the classifier was reported to diagnose cytomegalovirus status with high specificity and sensitivity. Presence/absence analyses assumed roughly uniform sequencing depth across donors, an assumption that may not hold. Some IMGT-functional V segments, including TRBV6-2 and TRBV6-3, could not be told apart with the 87-base-pair reads, so those segments were excluded. Across donors, most TCR sequences were observed very rarely, whereas some public TCRs were present in many individuals. Specific HLA alleles were associated with 15,000 to 20,000 TCR beta sequences at a false discovery rate of 0.05 in a later analysis. A few of the identified cytomegalovirus-associated TCR beta chains were confirmed in vitro to be specific for cytomegalovirus antigens.

The receptor comes from a young woman in good health and CMV-seropositive. The sequenced sample was PBMCs. This sequence uses TRBV15 and TRBJ2-3, with 8 bases matching TRBD1. The DNA sequence is given as TGTGCCACCACGACAGGGGGCACAGATACGCAGTATTTT. It encodes CATTTGGTDTQYF.